A single sample gave rise to the 19 T cell receptor beta chains below, sequenced in a study of radiotherapy plus CTLA-4 blockade in lung cancer. Assay used: immunoSEQ multiplex PCR; TCRdb lists only in-frame clones, some missing. The data hold fewer than 40,000 clones, with over 65% observed a single time. This specimen consisted of peripheral blood, obtained from a patient treated with radiotherapy plus ipilimumab. The receptors were gathered from a human donor with non-small cell lung cancer who had stable disease on radiotherapy plus ipilimumab.

V is TRBV5-4 and J is TRBJ1-6; D possibly corresponds to TRBD1 (5 bases). This CDR3 comprises 15 residues. Germline loops: CDR1 SGHNT, CDR2 YYREEE (reference sequence). V was trimmed by 4 bases and J by 3 bases, leaving 11 bases between them. This CDR3 reads CASSTPGDYNSPLHF. The DNA of the CDR3 is TGTGCCAGCAGCACGCCGGGGGACTATAATTCACCCCTCCACTTT. The full variable domain, with the rest looked up from reference TRBV5-4 and TRBJ1-6, is ETGVTQSPTHLIKTRGQQVTLRCSSQSGHNTVSWYQQALGQGPQFIFQYYREEENGRGNFPPRFSGLQFPNYSSELNVNALELDDSALYLCASSTPGDYNSPLHFGNGTRLTVT.

The table lists this clone with a few counts. The rearrangement links TRBV14 to TRBJ2-3; perhaps TRBD1 as D (5 bases). There are 17 residues in the CDR3. Germline V lookup: CDR1 SGHDN, CDR2 FVKESK. V was trimmed by 1 base and J by 0 bases, leaving 14 bases between them. The CDR3 loop is CASSQARGGPSTDTQYF. The CDR3 coding sequence is TGTGCCAGCAGCCAAGCTAGGGGTGGGCCTAGCACAGATACGCAGTATTTT.

V usage is TRBV5-1 and J usage is TRBJ2-7; 9 bases align to TRBD1. From germline, CDR1 is SGHRS and CDR2 YFSETQ. There are 15 residues in the CDR3. Trimming removed 3 bases from V and 2 bases from J; junction bases left unmatched: 6. The DNA of the CDR3 is TGCGCCAGCAGCTCCACAGGGGGCAGGGCCTACGAGCAGTACTTC. It codes for CASSSTGGRAYEQYF.

The chain couples TRBV9 to TRBJ1-1; D unresolved. V gave up 0 bases and J gave up 5 bases, with 8 bases separating them. This CDR3 is 13 amino acids long. Germline V lookup: CDR1 SGDLS, CDR2 YYNGEE. CDR3 in DNA: TGTGCCAGCAGCGTAGTCGAAGGGACTGAAGCTTTCTTT. Its protein product is CASSVVEGTEAFF. The variable domain in full, with the rest retrieved from reference TRBV9 and TRBJ1-1, is DSGVTQTPKHLITATGQRVTLRCSPRSGDLSVYWYQQSLDQGLQFLIQYYNGEERAKGNILERFSAQQFPDLHSELNLSSLELGDSALYFCASSVVEGTEAFFGQGTRLTVV.

The chain links TRBV25-1 to TRBJ2-3; D may correspond to TRBD1 or TRBD2 (5 bases each). This CDR3 contains 14 residues. CDR1 is MGHDK, CDR2 SYGVNS, per germline. V shed 3 bases and J shed 0 bases, with 7 bases lying between them. The CDR3 here is CASSEGPSTDTQYF. The CDR3 DNA reads TGTGCCAGCAGTGAGGGACCGAGCACAGATACGCAGTATTTT.

The chain links TRBV6-5 to TRBJ2-7; D gene ambiguous. The length of the CDR3 is 13 residues. Germline lookup yields CDR1 MNHEY and CDR2 SVGAGI. The ends were cut back, 5 bases at V and 3 bases at J, with 11 bases in the middle. The CDR3: CASSEIRLYEQYV. The CDR3 nucleotides read TGTGCCAGCAGTGAAATTCGACTCTACGAGCAGTACGTC.

The chain combines TRBV7-2 with TRBJ2-1; 11 nucleotides match TRBD2. CDR3 length: 15 amino acids. Germline CDR1 SGHTA, CDR2 FQGNSA. The V segment lost 5 bases and the J segment 8 bases; nucleotides outside the gene matches: 8. CDR3 nucleotide sequence: TGTGCCAGCAGCATCCGACTAGCGGGATCCGATGAGCAGTTCTTC. It encodes CASSIRLAGSDEQFF.

This chain joins TRBV7-9 and TRBJ1-1; tentatively, D is TRBD1 (5 bases). Trimming took off 6 bases at V and 8 bases at J, with 19 bases between the two ends. The length of the CDR3 is 14 residues. CDR1 is SEHNR, CDR2 FQNEAQ, per germline (reference sequence). CDR3 loop: CASSFDGTASEAFF. The DNA for the CDR3 is TGTGCCAGCAGTTTTGACGGGACGGCCTCCGAAGCTTTCTTT. Combining the CDR3 with reference TRBV7-9 and TRBJ1-1 gives the whole variable domain DTGVSQNPRHKITKRGQNVTFRCDPISEHNRLYWYRQTLGQGPEFLTYFQNEAQLEKSRLLSDRFSAERPKGSFSTLEIQRTEQGDSAMYLCASSFDGTASEAFFGQGTRLTVV.

J is TRBJ1-4 and V is TRBV6-5; TRBD1 is a possible D gene (6 bases). The V gene's germline CDR1 is MNHEY and CDR2 SVGAGI. This CDR3 spans 16 amino acids. Between the trimmed V and J ends, which lost 0 bases and 10 bases, there was a span of 18 bases. CDR3 sequence: CASSYSVDRTLGKLFF. CDR3 nucleotide sequence: TGTGCCAGCAGTTACTCCGTAGACAGGACCCTAGGAAAACTGTTTTTT.

The rearrangement joins TRBV5-4 to TRBJ1-6, with D uncertain. This CDR3 is 15 amino acids long. The V end lost 4 bases, the J end lost 3 bases, and 11 bases lay between the germline ends. Per germline, CDR1 SGHNT and CDR2 YYREEE (reference sequence). CDR3 sequence reads: CASSTTGHYNSPLHF. The CDR3 DNA follows: TGTGCCAGCAGCACTACCGGGCACTATAATTCACCCCTCCACTTT.

This clone was detected a few times. The CDR3 DNA reads as TGTGCCAGCACCCCCCGAGAAAGTGGTAGCAATCAGCCCCAGCATTTT. Amino acid sequence: CASTPRESGSNQPQHF. The V gene is TRBV6-6, the J gene TRBJ1-5, with D hard to call. Germline CDR1 MNHNY, CDR2 SVGAGI (reference sequence). Between the trimmed V and J ends, which lost 7 bases and 0 bases, there was a span of 16 bases. The CDR3 is 16 amino acids.

J is TRBJ2-1 and V is TRBV5-1; the D gene is possibly TRBD1 (7 bases). Trimming cost V 3 bases and J 4 bases, with 14 bases left between them. Germline V CDR1 and CDR2: SGHRS, YFSETQ. This CDR3 is built from 15 residues. This chain's CDR3 is CASSWRDRLYNEQFF. The CDR3, as DNA: TGCGCCAGCAGCTGGCGGGACAGACTTTACAATGAGCAGTTCTTC.

The chain links TRBV7-8 to TRBJ2-7; 7 bases align to TRBD2. The germline V gene encodes CDR1 SGHVS and CDR2 FQNEAQ. The CDR3 extends over 21 amino acids. Germline trimming cut 4 bases from V and 0 bases from J; bases unmatched to any gene: 24. The CDR3 coding sequence is TGTGCCAGCAGCTCACGAGGACTAGATGGTTTTCTAGGAAGGTCCTCCTACGAGCAGTACGTC. Protein: CASSSRGLDGFLGRSSYEQYV.

The CDR3: CASITTVGSYEQYV. The CDR3 coding sequence is TGTGCCAGCATTACCACAGTGGGGTCTTACGAGCAGTACGTC. The gene calls are TRBV21-1 and TRBJ2-7. TRBV21-1 is a pseudogene segment. CDR3 length: 14 residues.

This chain connects TRBV7-6 to TRBJ2-2; TRBD2 is a possible D gene (6 bases). The V gene lost 4 bases and the J gene lost 7 bases, with 10 bases spanning the gap. Germline assignment: CDR1 SGHVS and CDR2 FNYEAQ. The CDR3 runs to 13 residues. In DNA, the CDR3 is TGTGCCAGCAGCTCTAGCGTAGGCGGGGAGCTGTTTTTT. Translating gives CASSSSVGGELFF.

This clone appeared once. The CDR3 spells CASSEFDRGLYNEQFF. For the CDR3, the DNA is TGTGCCAGCAGTGAATTCGACAGGGGGTTATACAATGAGCAGTTCTTC. This chain links TRBV25-1 with TRBJ2-1; TRBD1 matches at 9 bases. The CDR3 is made up of 16 amino acids. With V trimmed by 1 base and J by 4 bases, 5 bases remained unmatched. The germline CDR1 and CDR2 sequences are MGHDK and SYGVNS.

The rearrangement uses TRBV29-1 and TRBJ1-2, with TRBD1 identical over 10 bases. The CDR3 spans 12 residues. With 6 bases clipped from V and 7 bases from J, the junction kept 5 bases outside the gene matches. The germline gives CDR1 SQVTM, CDR2 ANQGSEA. The DNA of the CDR3 is TGCAGCGTACGACAGGGGGCGGGTGGCTACACCTTC. It codes for CSVRQGAGGYTF. Complete variable domain (other parts from reference TRBV29-1 and TRBJ1-2): SAVISQKPSRDICQRGTSLTIQCQVDSQVTMMFWYRQQPGQSLTLIATANQGSEATYESGFVIDKFPISRPNLTFSTLTVSNMSPEDSSIYLCSVRQGAGGYTFGSGTRLTVV.

The V gene is TRBV18, the J gene TRBJ2-5, with 8 bases fitting TRBD1. Germline CDR1 KGHSH, CDR2 LQKENI. J was trimmed by 2 bases and V by 3 bases; bases with no gene match: 5. The CDR3 is 15 amino acids. The CDR3 region has the DNA TGTGCCAGCTCACCGGGGGGACAGGTACAAGAGACCCAGTACTTC. It codes for CASSPGGQVQETQYF.

The chain carries TRBV30 and TRBJ2-3; possible D gene TRBD2, 7 bases. The V gene's germline CDR1 is GTSNPN and CDR2 SVGIG (reference sequence). This CDR3 spans 12 amino acids. The chain's CDR3 is CARGDNAYTQYF. In DNA form, the CDR3 reads TGTGCTCGGGGGGACAATGCTTATACGCAGTATTTT.